Shown below are 21 T cell receptor beta chains from a single sample sequenced in a study of post-analysis software for immune sequencing data (dated by TCRdb to between 2014 and 2017). General study outcomes and caveats: Patients showed significantly higher frequencies than controls for five TRBV segments, among them TRBV5-6, TRBV5-1 and TRBV20-1.

Antigen specificity for these receptors is unknown. Library preparation was by PCR. The sample was run on an Illumina HiSeq 2500. To reduce PCR and sequencing biases, unique molecular identifiers were built into the TCR beta cDNA libraries. The raw public reads went through TCRdb reprocessing: fastp at Q25, MiXCR clone calling, in-frame beta chains kept. Records with the same CDR3 protein are collapsed into one entry carrying the most frequent genes and DNA. This sample comprises 600,000 to 750,000 distinct CDR3 sequences, 55% to 60% of them detected only once. The ten largest make up roughly 12% of the sample. Sequenced material: blood. These receptors were obtained from a girl aged 2-10 years with multiple sclerosis.

V is TRBV7-2 and J is TRBJ2-7; a possible D gene is TRBD1 (5 bases). From germline, CDR1 is SGHTA and CDR2 FQGNSA. Trimming cost V 0 bases and J 4 bases, with 16 bases left between them. The CDR3 sequence is 16 residues long. The CDR3 spells CASSLAGSGALYEQYF. The CDR3 DNA reads as TGTGCCAGCAGCTTAGCGGGGTCTGGGGCCCTTTACGAGCAGTACTTC.

This clonotype was counted a few times. The chain couples TRBV20-1 to TRBJ1-4; no clear D. The CDR3 has 10 residues. V shed 3 bases and J shed 7 bases, with 3 bases lying between them. The germline gives CDR1 DFQATT, CDR2 SNEGSKA (reference sequence). This chain's CDR3 is CSASLEKLFF. CDR3 coding DNA: TGCAGTGCTAGTCTTGAAAAACTGTTTTTT.

The CDR3 bases are TGCAGCGTTGAACATGGGGCTCGGCAGTTCTTC. This encodes CSVEHGARQFF. J is TRBJ2-1 and V is TRBV29-1, with D perhaps TRBD1 (5 bases). Trimming removed 2 bases from V and 12 bases from J, with 11 bases in between. Germline V gene lookup returns CDR1 SQVTM and CDR2 ANQGSEA. This CDR3 contains 11 residues.

The chain carries TRBV12-3 or TRBV12-4 and TRBJ2-7; D possibly uses TRBD1 or TRBD2 (6 bases each). The J call is in doubt because the DNA end fits TRBJ2-5 better. The CDR3 runs to 13 residues. The CDR3 here is CASSFGGGKTQYF. Written as DNA, the CDR3 is TGTGCCAGCAGTTTCGGGGGCGGAAAGACCCAGTACTTC.

The chain carries TRBV5-5 and TRBJ1-4; 8 bases match TRBD1. V shed 7 bases and J 0 bases; nucleotides not matched to a gene: 2. The CDR3 loop spans 14 amino acids. Looked up from germline, CDR1 is SGHKS and CDR2 is YYEKEE (reference sequence). The CDR3 DNA is TGTGCCAGCGGGGGACAGGCAACTAATGAAAAACTGTTTTTT. It is translated as CASGGQATNEKLFF. The full variable domain, rest sourced from reference TRBV5-5 and TRBJ1-4, is DAGVTQSPTHLIKTRGQQVTLRCSPISGHKSVSWYQQVLGQGPQFIFQYYEKEERGRGNFPDRFSARQFPNYSSELNVNALLLGDSALYLCASGGQATNEKLFFGSGTQLSVL.

CDR3 protein: CAISEQGGGYTF. Here the CDR3 DNA reads TGTGCCATCAGTGAGCAGGGAGGTGGCTACACCTTC. This rearrangement joins TRBV10-3 to TRBJ1-2; a possible D gene is TRBD1 (5 bases). The V gene's germline CDR1 is ENHRY and CDR2 SYGVKD. The germline V and J ends were trimmed by 2 bases and 7 bases, with 8 bases remaining between them. This CDR3 contains 12 residues.

The rearrangement uses TRBV6-2 or TRBV6-3 and TRBJ2-7; the D gene could be TRBD1 or TRBD2 (5 bases each). Trimming stripped 2 bases from V and 5 bases from J, with 16 bases between. Germline CDR1 MNHEY, CDR2 SVGEGT. The CDR3 runs 15 residues. The chain's CDR3 is CASSYMSRVRDEQYF. As DNA, the CDR3 is TGTGCCAGCAGTTACATGTCCAGGGTGAGGGACGAGCAGTACTTC.

The chain couples TRBV7-2 to TRBJ1-1, with D hard to call. CDR3 length: 15 residues. V was cut by 1 base and J by 5 bases, with 14 bases left in between. The V gene's germline CDR1 is SGHTA and CDR2 FQGNSA. CDR3 protein: CASSLGMVAGTEAFF. As DNA, the CDR3 is TGTGCCAGCAGCTTAGGAATGGTTGCGGGTACTGAAGCTTTCTTT.

This chain joins TRBV12-3 or TRBV12-4 and TRBJ2-1; D might be TRBD2 (6 bases). This CDR3 is built from 12 residues. The V gene lost 10 bases and the J gene lost 6 bases, with 13 bases spanning the gap. For the CDR3, the DNA is TGTGCCACACTCCACGGGAGCAATGAGCAGTTCTTC. It translates to CATLHGSNEQFF.

The rearrangement links TRBV12-3 or TRBV12-4 to TRBJ2-1; 9 bases map to TRBD1. V was clipped by 6 bases and J by 6 bases; unmatched bases: 12. This CDR3 comprises 16 residues. DNA for the CDR3: TGTGCCAGCAGCCTACAGGGGGCCATAAGGGTCAATGAGCAGTTCTTC. Protein: CASSLQGAIRVNEQFF.

This clonotype was detected a few times. The chain couples TRBV10-3 to TRBJ2-5; D is unclear. CDR1 ENHRY and CDR2 SYGVKD come from the germline V gene. This CDR3 is 15 amino acids long. Trimming took 3 bases from V and 2 from J, leaving 13 bases between them. Written as DNA, the CDR3 is TGTGCCATCAGTGATAGTATATCTTGGCAAGAGACCCAGTACTTC. Its protein is CAISDSISWQETQYF.

The gene calls are TRBV9 and TRBJ2-2; D gene unclear. Trimming pared 0 bases from V and 5 bases from J, leaving 8 bases between. This CDR3 has 14 amino acids. In germline, CDR1 is SGDLS, CDR2 YYNGEE. This chain's CDR3 is CASSVGYMTGELFF. DNA of the CDR3: TGTGCCAGCAGCGTAGGATACATGACCGGGGAGCTGTTTTTT.

V is TRBV20-1 and J is TRBJ1-1; D gene ambiguous. The CDR3 totals 14 residues. Germline V gene sequence: CDR1 DFQATT, CDR2 SNEGSKA (reference sequence). Trimming removed 6 bases from V and 1 base from J, with 15 bases in between. The CDR3 loop is CSAGPYFQNTEAFF. CDR3 bases: TGCAGTGCCGGACCGTATTTTCAGAACACTGAAGCTTTCTTT.

V and J are TRBV5-1 and TRBJ2-7, with D possibly TRBD2 on 6 matching bases. Germline CDR1 reads SGHRS; CDR2 reads YFSETQ. CDR3 length equals 14 residues. Trimming cost V 7 bases and J 7 bases, with 21 bases left between them. As DNA, the CDR3 is TGCGCCAGCCAGAGGTACGGCAGGGCGGGGGAGCAGTACTTC. The encoded protein is CASQRYGRAGEQYF.

The sample holds a few counts of this clonotype. The chain uses TRBV5-1 and TRBJ1-2, with 7 positions matching TRBD1. V lost 1 base, J lost 4 bases, and 4 bases stayed unmatched. In germline, CDR1 is SGHRS, CDR2 YFSETQ. This CDR3 is built from 14 residues. CDR3 in DNA: TGCGCCAGCAGCTTGACGGGGGACAGCTATGGCTACACCTTC. This sequence encodes CASSLTGDSYGYTF.

The chain couples TRBV10-3 to TRBJ1-3, with D unresolved. CDR3 length: 13 amino acids. Germline V gene data show CDR1 as ENHRY and CDR2 as SYGVKD. V lost 7 bases and J 0 bases, leaving 7 bases between the germline ends. The CDR3 DNA follows: TGTGCCATCAAAAGGACCTCTGGAAACACCATATATTTT. As protein: CAIKRTSGNTIYF.

Comments on this clonotype: One junction end does not reproduce the germline sequence, and a read error may be involved. This sequence joins TRBV20-1 and TRBJ1-5; D is unclear. CDR3 length: 14 amino acids. Germline CDR1 reads DFQATT; CDR2 reads SNEGSKA (reference sequence). The CDR3 spells CSARDTAGNQPQHF. CDR3 DNA: TGCAGTGCCAGAGACACTGCCGGCAATCAGCCCCAGCATTTT.

This clonotype was observed a single time. The rearrangement links TRBV7-8 to TRBJ1-4; TRBD1 is a possible D gene (6 bases). CDR3 length: 14 amino acids. The germline gives CDR1 SGHVS, CDR2 FQNEAQ. V lost 5 bases and J lost 8, with 15 bases in between. The CDR3 DNA reads as TGTGCCAGCAGCCCCCAAGGGGGTGGCGAAAAACTGTTTTTT. Its protein product is CASSPQGGGEKLFF.

The CDR3 nucleotides read TGTGCCAGCAGGACCCAACAGGGGGATGAGCAGTTCTTC. Protein: CASRTQQGDEQFF. This sequence joins TRBV12-3 or TRBV12-4 and TRBJ2-1; 8 bases are shared with TRBD1. The CDR3 contains 13 residues. The V gene end was trimmed by 6 bases and the J gene end by 8 bases; junction bases not matched to a gene: 6.

This clonotype was recorded a few times. This rearrangement joins TRBV27 to TRBJ1-1, with a possible D match to TRBD1 (5 bases). CDR1 MNHEY and CDR2 SMNVEV come from the germline V gene (reference sequence). V was clipped by 1 base and J by 1 base, with 22 bases between them. The CDR3 runs 19 residues. The CDR3 DNA reads TGTGCCAGCAGTTTATACGCAGGGAGCGGGCGGGGCACGAACACTGAAGCTTTCTTT. This sequence encodes CASSLYAGSGRGTNTEAFF.

The rearrangement links TRBV4-3 to TRBJ2-3, with D maybe TRBD1 (6 bases). The CDR3 is 16 amino acids. Between the trimmed V and J ends, which lost 3 bases and 3 bases, there was a span of 16 bases. Germline V CDR1 and CDR2: LGHNA, YSLEER. The chain's CDR3 is CASSQGKGVPTDTQYF. In nucleotides, the CDR3 is TGCGCCAGCAGCCAGGGGAAGGGGGTGCCGACAGATACGCAGTATTTT.